The 28 T cell receptor beta chains given below trace back to one sample, sequenced in a study of T cells in Graves' hyperthyroidism and ophthalmopathy. RNA transcripts provided the source from which TCR beta CDR3 regions were amplified. A first-round RT-PCR of the TCR CDR3 used the HTBI primer set. TCRdb called the multiplex PCR reads again in MiXCR, with one record for every CDR3 protein. The table has 600,000 to 650,000 distinct CDR3 sequences, 15% to 20% seen once. Sequencing was performed on blood. Receptors originate from a woman in her thirties with Graves' hyperthyroidism.

Remarks on this clonotype: It is likely a read error, because the conserved phenylalanine at the end of the CDR3 is missing. The chain carries TRBV12-5 and TRBJ2-1; D remains ambiguous. The CDR3 has 12 amino acids. The germline V gene encodes CDR1 LGHNT and CDR2 FRNRAP. V lost 6 bases, J lost 6 bases, and 9 bases lay in between. The CDR3 nucleotides are TGTGCTAGTGGCTCCCTTAGCAATGAGCAGTTCCTC. Translation: CASGSLSNEQFL.

This clonotype was picked up many times. This chain connects TRBV27 to TRBJ2-1; 12 nucleotides line up with TRBD2. V was clipped by 8 bases and J by 8 bases; unmatched bases: 13. The V gene's germline CDR1 is MNHEY and CDR2 SMNVEV (reference sequence). This CDR3 is built from 16 residues. Here the CDR3 reads CASCSARLAGVHEQFF. The CDR3 nucleotides read TGTGCCAGCTGTTCCGCGAGACTAGCGGGAGTACATGAGCAGTTCTTC.

Concerning this clonotype itself: A much larger clone differs by one base, so this may be a read error. The CDR3 reads CASSTRETQHF. The DNA of the CDR3 is TGTGCCAGCAGCACCCGGGAGACCCAGCACTTC. The genes are TRBV12-3 or TRBV12-4 and TRBJ2-5; D may be TRBD2 (6 bases). There are 11 residues in the CDR3.

This clonotype was counted at least ten times. The chain joins TRBV5-6 to TRBJ2-1; TRBD2 is a possible D gene (6 bases). Trimming took 0 bases from V and 10 from J, leaving 11 bases between them. CDR1 and CDR2 (germline): SGHDT, YYEEEE. The CDR3 runs 13 residues. The CDR3 nucleotides are TGTGCCAGCAGCTTGGGCGGGGCGCTGGAGCAGTTCTTC. Its translation is CASSLGGALEQFF.

This clonotype showed up many times. The CDR3 sequence: CASSLSAFGTGNTGELFF. CDR3 in DNA: TGTGCCAGCAGCTTATCGGCTTTCGGGACAGGGAACACCGGGGAGCTGTTTTTT. This chain joins TRBV11-2 and TRBJ2-2; 8 bases agree with TRBD1. Germline loops: CDR1 SGHAT, CDR2 FQNNGV. Germline trimming cut 2 bases from V and 1 base from J; bases unmatched to any gene: 9. This CDR3 comprises 18 residues.

The genes are TRBV20-1 and TRBJ1-3; 7 bases agree with TRBD1. The germline V gene has CDR1 DFQATT and CDR2 SNEGSKA (reference sequence). Germline trimming cut 2 bases from V and 0 bases from J; bases unmatched to any gene: 7. This CDR3 region has 16 residues. The chain's CDR3 is CSARYHRGSSGNTIYF. CDR3 bases: TGCAGTGCTAGATATCACAGGGGCAGCTCTGGAAACACCATATATTTT.

This clonotype was counted only a few times. This chain uses TRBV5-4 with TRBJ2-7, with 8 bases identical to TRBD2. The CDR3 is made up of 15 amino acids. The germline V gene has CDR1 SGHNT and CDR2 YYREEE (reference sequence). V was clipped by 4 bases and J by 6 bases; unmatched bases: 12. The CDR3 spells CASSHAGGAIGEQYF. The CDR3 DNA reads TGTGCCAGCAGCCATGCGGGGGGCGCAATTGGCGAGCAGTACTTC.

This chain joins TRBV6-5 and TRBJ1-3; TRBD1 agrees at 7 bases. This CDR3 region has 15 residues. CDR1 MNHEY and CDR2 SVGAGI come from the germline V gene. The J segment lost 0 bases and the V segment lost 2 bases, leaving 1 base of the junction unmatched. In DNA, the CDR3 is TGTGCCAGCAGTTACGACAGGGCCTCTGGAAACACCATATATTTT. It codes for CASSYDRASGNTIYF.

This clonotype was recorded many times. The chain recombines TRBV18 with TRBJ2-5; D may be TRBD1 or TRBD2 (5 bases each). The CDR3 runs 13 residues. The germline V gene encodes CDR1 KGHSH and CDR2 LQKENI. The V end lost 3 bases, the J end lost 5 bases, and 10 bases lay between the germline ends. CDR3 in DNA: TGTGCCAGCTCACCTCGAGAGGGGGAGACCCAGTACTTC. As protein: CASSPREGETQYF.

This clonotype was counted many times. The chain is built from TRBV5-1 and TRBJ2-7; the D gene could be TRBD1 or TRBD2 (5 bases each). CDR1 is SGHRS, CDR2 YFSETQ, per germline. The CDR3 covers 13 residues. Trimming took off 2 bases at V and 6 bases at J, with 12 bases between the two ends. The CDR3 nucleotides are TGCGCCAGCAGCTTTGCGTGGGGGTCCGAGCAGTACTTC. As protein: CASSFAWGSEQYF.

A few counts support this clonotype. This chain connects TRBV13 to TRBJ2-5; no definite D call. CDR3 length: 14 amino acids. The germline V gene has CDR1 PRHDT and CDR2 FYEKMQ (reference sequence). Trimming shortened V by 5 bases and J by 0 bases, and 10 bases separated the two germline ends. The CDR3 here is CASSQKYYQETQYF. The DNA for the CDR3 is TGTGCCAGCAGCCAAAAATACTACCAAGAGACCCAGTACTTC.

In this sample, this clonotype turned up a few times. In DNA, the CDR3 is TGTGCCAGCAGTTACTCGGTAATTCAGTACTTC. This sequence encodes CASSYSVIQYF. J is TRBJ2-4 and V is TRBV6-2 or TRBV6-3; D unresolved. From germline, CDR1 is MNHEY and CDR2 SVGEGT. V lost 0 bases, J lost 10 bases, and 4 bases lay in between. The CDR3 is 11 amino acids.

This clonotype was counted between two and nine times. This chain joins TRBV24-1 and TRBJ2-2; either TRBD1 or TRBD2 may supply D (5 bases each). CDR1 and CDR2 (germline): KGHDR, SFDVKD. CDR3 length: 15 residues. The ends were cut back, 0 bases at V and 6 bases at J, with 10 bases in the middle. The CDR3 here is CATSDLHGAPGELFF. The DNA for the CDR3 is TGTGCCACCAGTGATTTGCACGGGGCCCCCGGGGAGCTGTTTTTT.

This clonotype was detected ten times or more. The DNA of the CDR3 is TGTGCCAGCAGTGAATCCCTAGCGGGAGGGCCGGACACCGGGGAGCTGTTTTTT. Encoded protein: CASSESLAGGPDTGELFF. V gene TRBV2 combines with J gene TRBJ2-2; 12 bases map to TRBD2. The CDR3 runs 18 residues. The V gene's germline CDR1 is SNHLY and CDR2 FYNNEI. Trimming cost V 2 bases and J 3 bases; bases outside gene matches: 7.

This clonotype was found many times. CDR3 loop: CASSSGLAIYEQYF. CDR3 coding DNA: TGTGCCAGCAGCTCGGGACTAGCGATTTACGAGCAGTACTTC. This sequence joins TRBV11-2 and TRBJ2-7; 10 bases map to TRBD2. CDR3 length: 14 residues. Losses at the gene ends were 4 bases for V and 4 bases for J; bases not matched to a gene: 4. The germline V gene has CDR1 SGHAT and CDR2 FQNNGV.

This clonotype was seen a handful of times. The J gene is TRBJ1-2, the V gene TRBV6-2 or TRBV6-3; D is unclear. CDR1 is MNHEY, CDR2 SVGEGT, per germline. This CDR3 is built from 13 residues. V was trimmed by 11 bases and J by 2 bases, leaving 15 bases between them. The CDR3 region has the DNA TGTGCCCTCAGAGCAGGAGGAAACTATGGCTACACCTTC. Its protein product is CALRAGGNYGYTF.

This clonotype has only a few counts. V is TRBV27 and J is TRBJ1-1; D is undetermined. Trimming pared 5 bases from V and 4 bases from J, leaving 11 bases between. CDR1 and CDR2 (germline): MNHEY, SMNVEV (reference sequence). The CDR3 loop spans 13 amino acids. This chain's CDR3 is CASSPLSPTEAFF. The CDR3 DNA reads as TGTGCCAGCAGTCCTCTGAGTCCCACTGAAGCTTTCTTT.

This clonotype was observed a handful of times. V gene TRBV27 combines with J gene TRBJ1-5, with no clear D. CDR1 and CDR2 (germline): MNHEY, SMNVEV (reference sequence). Trimming removed 6 bases from V and 2 bases from J, with 14 bases in between. The CDR3 runs to 15 residues. The CDR3 DNA follows: TGTGCCAGCAGCGAAGGACCAGGTGGCAATCAGCCCCAGCATTTT. Its translation is CASSEGPGGNQPQHF.

This clonotype was seen ten or more times. V and J are TRBV30 and TRBJ1-1, with D unclear. CDR3 length equals 14 residues. The germline V gene has CDR1 GTSNPN and CDR2 SVGIG (reference sequence). Trimming removed 3 bases at V and 1 base at J, with 12 bases between. Written as DNA, the CDR3 is TGTGCCTGGAGAGAAAGGGCGGGGAACACTGAAGCTTTCTTT. Its protein is CAWRERAGNTEAFF.

Comment on this clonotype: This clone may be a read error of a much larger clone one base away. This CDR3 fails to terminate in the conserved phenylalanine or tryptophan, so it likely reflects a read error. The chain recombines TRBV10-3 with TRBJ1-2; 7 positions match TRBD1. The CDR3 is 13 residues long. The germline CDR1 and CDR2 sequences are ENHRY and SYGVKD. After removal of 3 bases from V and 4 bases from J, the junction contained 2 bases not matched to a gene. This chain's CDR3 is CAISEGGSYGYTS. CDR3 nucleotides: TGTGCCATCAGTGAAGGGGGCAGCTATGGCTACACCTCC.

Only a few counts were recorded for this clonotype. This chain connects TRBV7-9 to TRBJ2-7; D gene ambiguous. This CDR3 has 14 amino acids. Trimming took off 2 bases at V and 2 bases at J, with 10 bases between the two ends. Germline CDR1 and CDR2: SEHNR and FQNEAQ (reference sequence). The CDR3 region is CASSLNLPPYEQYF. CDR3 DNA: TGTGCCAGCAGCTTAAACCTTCCCCCCTACGAGCAGTACTTC.

This clonotype was observed many times. The V gene is TRBV2, the J gene TRBJ2-3; TRBD2 matches 8 bases. CDR3 length: 16 amino acids. Trimming at V came to 8 bases and at J to 4 bases, leaving 14 bases not matched to a gene. Germline CDR1 is SNHLY and CDR2 is FYNNEI. CDR3 protein: CASGSSTVAGSDTQYF. CDR3 nucleotides: TGTGCCAGCGGCTCCAGTACGGTAGCGGGATCAGATACGCAGTATTTT.

This clonotype was detected many times. The CDR3 reads CSASPQGSSYEQYF. CDR3 coding DNA: TGCAGTGCTAGCCCTCAGGGGAGCTCCTACGAGCAGTACTTC. The chain couples TRBV20-1 to TRBJ2-7, with D possibly matching TRBD1 (6 bases). With 3 bases removed from V and 0 bases from J, the gap between germline ends came to 12 bases. The V gene's germline CDR1 is DFQATT and CDR2 SNEGSKA (reference sequence). The CDR3 length is 14 residues.

This clonotype was observed many times. The chain has TRBV2 and TRBJ1-5; 9 bases agree with TRBD1. Germline V lookup: CDR1 SNHLY, CDR2 FYNNEI. V lost 5 bases, J lost 0 bases, and 5 bases stayed unmatched. This CDR3 is built from 16 residues. This CDR3 reads CASSWDRAYSNQPQHF. CDR3 coding DNA: TGTGCCAGCAGTTGGGACAGGGCTTATAGCAATCAGCCCCAGCATTTT.

The chain links TRBV6-5 to TRBJ2-1, with D tentatively TRBD1 (6 bases). CDR3 size: 14 residues. Deletions cut 1 base from V and 5 bases from J, with 9 bases between. CDR1 MNHEY and CDR2 SVGAGI come from the germline V gene. The DNA for the CDR3 is TGTGCCAGCAGTTACTGGGGGCAGGACAATGAGCAGTTCTTC. Protein: CASSYWGQDNEQFF.

This clonotype was detected many times. The rearrangement links TRBV30 to TRBJ1-1; D is unresolved. The CDR3 is made up of 13 amino acids. Germline CDR1 reads GTSNPN; CDR2 reads SVGIG (reference sequence). V lost 4 bases and J 4 bases, leaving 13 bases between the germline ends. The CDR3 DNA reads TGTGCCTGGACTCGGGGTGGCGTCACTGAAGCTTTCTTT. Amino acid sequence: CAWTRGGVTEAFF.

The V call is TRBV27, the J call TRBJ2-2; no definite D call. Germline CDR1 reads MNHEY; CDR2 reads SMNVEV (reference sequence). The V end lost 6 bases, the J end lost 7 bases, and 12 bases lay between the germline ends. The CDR3 has 13 amino acids. CDR3: CASSPPLFGELFF. CDR3 DNA: TGTGCCAGCAGCCCTCCACTTTTCGGGGAGCTGTTTTTT.

This clonotype was seen repeatedly, ten times or more. The V and J genes are TRBV2 and TRBJ2-7, with 8 nucleotides matching TRBD2. Germline V CDR1 and CDR2: SNHLY, FYNNEI. CDR3 size: 15 residues. J gave up 1 base and V 8 bases, and 10 bases lay outside the gene matches. In nucleotides, the CDR3 is TGTGCCAGCGGTAATAATGCGGGGGGATCCTACGAGCAGTACTTC. Translating gives CASGNNAGGSYEQYF.